In this sample, the clone carrying this TCR beta chain turned up once. Its antigen is as yet unknown. Produced via immunoSEQ multiplex PCR; TCRdb's table is partial and in-frame only. This table holds 120,000 or so clones, approximately 82% found once. Trimming took 1 base from V and 7 from J, leaving 10 bases between them. The germline V gene has CDR1 LGHDT and CDR2 YNNKEL (reference sequence). This CDR3 has 13 amino acids. Samples with a second dose at about 4 or about 12 weeks were pooled together. These data are taken from a study of T cell responses to AZD1222 COVID-19 vaccine. Study-level findings and limits: White British ancestry dominated among donors, who included more females, and clonal diversity was possibly underestimated.

Material: peripheral blood, obtained 28 days after the second AZD1222 dose. The chain couples TRBV3-1 (or the pseudogene TRBV3-2) to TRBJ1-2; D is possibly TRBD1 (6 bases). The clonotype was recovered from an adult who received the AZD1222 COVID-19 vaccine. The CDR3 is CASSQGGGVGYTF. The CDR3 nucleotides are TGTGCCAGCAGCCAAGGAGGGGGAGTTGGCTACACCTTC.